The 10 T cell receptor beta chains reported below all come from one sample, sequenced in a study of Ad26.COV2.S vaccination and SARS-CoV-2 variants. Treatment reported: roughly 18 received Ad26.COV2.S at low or high dose, single or two shots; a few received placebo; per-sample allocation not given. Collection of samples fell on day 63 after the first vaccine or placebo injection. Some clones are missing from TCRdb's copy, which holds only in-frame ones; the method was immunoSEQ multiplex PCR. Among 400,000 to 450,000 clones, roughly 88% were seen once, and the ten largest hold about 4.4%. The sequencing here drew on peripheral blood, taken in a trial of Ad26.COV2.S vaccine versus placebo. All receptors derive from a person between 18 and 60 years old who received the Ad26.COV2.S COVID-19 vaccine or a placebo.

As DNA, the CDR3 is TGTGCCAGCAGCCCGCGACTCAGCCAAGGGCCAGATACGCAGTATTTT. Amino acids: CASSPRLSQGPDTQYF. The genes are TRBV7-2 and TRBJ2-3; D gene ambiguous. The V gene's germline CDR1 is SGHTA and CDR2 FQGNSA. CDR3 length equals 16 residues. Deletions cut 5 bases from V and 4 bases from J, with 19 bases between.

This rearrangement joins TRBV4-3 to TRBJ1-2; D might be TRBD1 (6 bases). Between the trimmed V and J ends, which lost 0 bases and 3 bases, there was a span of 17 bases. Germline values: CDR1 LGHNA, CDR2 YSLEER. This CDR3 contains 17 residues. The CDR3 loop reads CASSQDLARRGHYGYTF. The DNA for the CDR3 is TGCGCCAGCAGCCAAGATTTGGCGCGCAGGGGACACTATGGCTACACCTTC.

The gene calls are TRBV4-2 and TRBJ2-1, with TRBD2 identical over 11 bases. The CDR3 sequence is 24 residues long. The junction had 25 bases not matched to a gene; V was cut back by 0 bases and J by 3 bases. Germline assignment: CDR1 LGHNA and CDR2 YNFKEQ. CDR3 loop: CASSQEKITAGSGRAIPLYNEQFF. DNA for the CDR3: TGTGCCAGCAGCCAAGAAAAGATAACGGCGGGTAGCGGGAGGGCCATACCCCTCTACAATGAGCAGTTCTTC.

The chain combines TRBV20-1 with TRBJ1-1, with TRBD1 as a possible D gene (6 bases). The V and J ends lost 6 bases and 8 bases respectively, with 10 bases between them. The germline V gene encodes CDR1 DFQATT and CDR2 SNEGSKA (reference sequence). The CDR3 spans 10 residues. The CDR3 DNA follows: TGCAGTGCACGGACAGAGGAAGCTTTCTTT. It is translated as CSARTEEAFF.

CDR3 sequence: CASSPPYDYEQYF. CDR3 nucleotide sequence: TGTGCCAGCAGCCCCCCATACGATTACGAGCAGTACTTC. The chain recombines TRBV28 with TRBJ2-7; D is unclear. V was clipped by 6 bases and J by 4 bases, with 13 bases between them. CDR3 size: 13 residues. Germline CDR1 reads MDHEN; CDR2 reads SYDVKM. Looking up the rest from reference TRBV28 and TRBJ2-7 gives the full variable domain: DVKVTQSSRYLVKRTGEKVFLECVQDMDHENMFWYRQDPGLGLRLIYFSYDVKMKEKGDIPEGYSVSREKKERFSLILESASTNQTSMYLCASSPPYDYEQYFGPGTRLTVT.

The V gene is TRBV14, the J gene TRBJ1-4; 7 bases fit TRBD1. The trim removed 4 bases at V and 7 bases at J, leaving 6 bases unmatched. Germline CDR1 reads SGHDN; CDR2 reads FVKESK. The length of the CDR3 is 14 residues. The CDR3 DNA follows: TGTGCCAGCAGCCCCGTCGACAGGGCTGAAAAACTGTTTTTT. Amino acid sequence: CASSPVDRAEKLFF.

V gene TRBV11-2 combines with J gene TRBJ2-2; 12 positions match TRBD2. This CDR3 has 14 amino acids. Germline CDR1 SGHAT, CDR2 FQNNGV. With V trimmed by 6 bases and J by 5 bases, 1 base remained unmatched. The CDR3 DNA is TGTGCCAGCAGGACTAGCGGGAGTACCGGGGAGCTGTTTTTT. It codes for CASRTSGSTGELFF.

J is TRBJ2-4 and V is TRBV19, with D perhaps TRBD1 (5 bases). The length of the CDR3 is 16 residues. In germline, CDR1 is LNHDA, CDR2 SQIVND (reference sequence). V lost 0 bases and J 0 bases, leaving 9 bases between the germline ends. CDR3 nucleotide sequence: TGTGCCAGTAGTATAGATCGACAGTTAGCCAAAAACATTCAGTACTTC. Translating gives CASSIDRQLAKNIQYF.

The CDR3 protein is CASSDSGRAIDTQYF. The CDR3 DNA reads as TGTGCCAGCAGCGACAGCGGGAGGGCCATAGATACGCAGTATTTT. The chain recombines TRBV28 with TRBJ2-3; 10 bases are shared with TRBD2. Trimming at V came to 6 bases and at J to 5 bases, leaving 8 bases not matched to a gene. The CDR3 has 15 residues. CDR1 is MDHEN, CDR2 SYDVKM, per germline.

V gene TRBV5-1 combines with J gene TRBJ2-5; D may correspond to TRBD1 or TRBD2 (5 bases each). V was pared by 7 bases and J by 5 bases, with 18 bases between. The CDR3 extends over 14 amino acids. The germline V gene encodes CDR1 SGHRS and CDR2 YFSETQ. DNA for the CDR3: TGCGCCAGCGCATTCCCCGAGGGGACGGAGACCCAGTACTTC. It translates to CASAFPEGTETQYF.